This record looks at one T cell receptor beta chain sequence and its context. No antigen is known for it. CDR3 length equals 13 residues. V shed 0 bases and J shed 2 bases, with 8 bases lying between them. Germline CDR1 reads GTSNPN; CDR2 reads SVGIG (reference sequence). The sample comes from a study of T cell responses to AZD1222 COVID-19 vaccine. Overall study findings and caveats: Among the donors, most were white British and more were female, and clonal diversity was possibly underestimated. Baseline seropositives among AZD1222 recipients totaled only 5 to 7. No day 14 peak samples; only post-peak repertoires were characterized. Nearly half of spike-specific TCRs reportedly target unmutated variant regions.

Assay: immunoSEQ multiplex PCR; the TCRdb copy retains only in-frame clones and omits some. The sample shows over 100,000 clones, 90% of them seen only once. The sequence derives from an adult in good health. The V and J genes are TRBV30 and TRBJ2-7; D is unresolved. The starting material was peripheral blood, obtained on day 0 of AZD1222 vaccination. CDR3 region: CAWSVRVAYEQYF. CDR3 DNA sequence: TGTGCCTGGAGTGTAAGGGTCGCCTACGAGCAGTACTTC. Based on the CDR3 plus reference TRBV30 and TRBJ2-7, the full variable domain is SQTIHQWPATLVQPVGSPLSLECTVEGTSNPNLYWYRQAAGRGLQLLFYSVGIGQISSEVPQNLSASRPQDRQFILSSKKLLLSDSGFYLCAWSVRVAYEQYFGPGTRLTVT.